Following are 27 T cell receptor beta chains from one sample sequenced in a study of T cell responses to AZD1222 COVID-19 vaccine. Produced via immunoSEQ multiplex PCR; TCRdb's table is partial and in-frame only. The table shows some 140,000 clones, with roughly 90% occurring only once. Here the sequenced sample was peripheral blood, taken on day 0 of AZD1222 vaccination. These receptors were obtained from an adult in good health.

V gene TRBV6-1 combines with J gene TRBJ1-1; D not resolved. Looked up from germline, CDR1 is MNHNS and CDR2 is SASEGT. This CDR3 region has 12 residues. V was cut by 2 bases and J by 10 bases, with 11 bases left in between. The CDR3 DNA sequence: TGTGCCAGCAGTGAATTGCGGGCGGGAGCTTTCTTT. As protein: CASSELRAGAFF.

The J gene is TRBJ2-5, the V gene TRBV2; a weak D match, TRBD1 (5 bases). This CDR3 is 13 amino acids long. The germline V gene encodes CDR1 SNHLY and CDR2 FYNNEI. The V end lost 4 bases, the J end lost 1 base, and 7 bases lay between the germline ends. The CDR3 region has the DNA TGTGCCAGCAGTGGAGACAGCCAAGAGACCCAGTACTTC. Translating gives CASSGDSQETQYF.

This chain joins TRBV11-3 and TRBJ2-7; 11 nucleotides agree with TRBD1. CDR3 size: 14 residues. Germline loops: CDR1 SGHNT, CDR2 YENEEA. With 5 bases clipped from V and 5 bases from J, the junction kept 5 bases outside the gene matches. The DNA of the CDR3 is TGTGCCAGCAGCCCGGGACAGGGGGTCGACGAGCAGTACTTC. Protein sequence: CASSPGQGVDEQYF.

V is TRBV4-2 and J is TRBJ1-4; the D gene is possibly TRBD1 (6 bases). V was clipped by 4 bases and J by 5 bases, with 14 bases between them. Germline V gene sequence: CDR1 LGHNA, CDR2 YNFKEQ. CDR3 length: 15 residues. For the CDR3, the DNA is TGTGCCAGCAGCCCCCGGACAGAGGAAAATGAAAAACTGTTTTTT. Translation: CASSPRTEENEKLFF.

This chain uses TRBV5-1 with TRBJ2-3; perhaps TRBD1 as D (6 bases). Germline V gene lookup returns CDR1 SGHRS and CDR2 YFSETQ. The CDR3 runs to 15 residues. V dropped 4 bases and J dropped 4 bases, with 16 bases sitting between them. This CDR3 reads CASSISTGSADTQYF. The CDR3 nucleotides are TGCGCCAGCAGCATCTCGACAGGAAGCGCAGATACGCAGTATTTT.

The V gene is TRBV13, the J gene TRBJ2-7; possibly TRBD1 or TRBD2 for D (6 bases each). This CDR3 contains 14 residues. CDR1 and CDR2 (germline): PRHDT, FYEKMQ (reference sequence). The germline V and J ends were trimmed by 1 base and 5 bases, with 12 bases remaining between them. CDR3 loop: CASSLARGPNEQYF. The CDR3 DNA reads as TGTGCCAGCAGCTTAGCCCGGGGGCCCAACGAGCAGTACTTC.

The CDR3 protein is CASSVGVFNMGNTEAFF. The CDR3 DNA follows: TGTGCCAGCAGTGTAGGGGTCTTCAACATGGGGAACACTGAAGCTTTCTTT. This chain links TRBV6-1 with TRBJ1-1, with D perhaps matching TRBD1 (5 bases). The length of the CDR3 is 17 residues. Trimming left V 4 bases short and J 1 base short, with 19 bases between. CDR1 is MNHNS, CDR2 SASEGT, per germline.

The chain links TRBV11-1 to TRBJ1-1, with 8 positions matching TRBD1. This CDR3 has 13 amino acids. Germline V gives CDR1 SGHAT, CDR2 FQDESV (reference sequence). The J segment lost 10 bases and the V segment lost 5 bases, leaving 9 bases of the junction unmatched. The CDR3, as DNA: TGTGCCAGCAGCCCCATTGGACAGGGAATAGCTTTCTTT. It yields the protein CASSPIGQGIAFF. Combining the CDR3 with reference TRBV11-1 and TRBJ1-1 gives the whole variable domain EAEVAQSPRYKITEKSQAVAFWCDPISGHATLYWYRQILGQGPELLVQFQDESVVDDSQLPKDRFSAERLKGVDSTLKIQPAELGDSAMYLCASSPIGQGIAFFGQGTRLTVV.

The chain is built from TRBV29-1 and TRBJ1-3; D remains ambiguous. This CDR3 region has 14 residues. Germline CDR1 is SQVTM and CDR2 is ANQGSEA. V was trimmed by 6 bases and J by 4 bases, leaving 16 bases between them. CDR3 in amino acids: CSVIIQLGGNTIYF. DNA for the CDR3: TGCAGCGTCATAATTCAACTAGGGGGAAACACCATATATTTT.

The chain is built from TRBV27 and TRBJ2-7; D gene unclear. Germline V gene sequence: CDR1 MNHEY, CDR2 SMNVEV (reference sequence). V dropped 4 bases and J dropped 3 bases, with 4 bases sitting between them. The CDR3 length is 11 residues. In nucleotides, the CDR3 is TGTGCCAGCAGTTCAAACTACGAGCAGTACTTC. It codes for CASSSNYEQYF.

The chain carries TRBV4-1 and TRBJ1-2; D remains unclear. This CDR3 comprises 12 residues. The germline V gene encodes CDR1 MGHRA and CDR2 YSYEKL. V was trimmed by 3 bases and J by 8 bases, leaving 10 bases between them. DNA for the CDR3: TGCGCCAGCAGCCAGTTGTGGCGCGGCTACACCTTC. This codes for CASSQLWRGYTF.

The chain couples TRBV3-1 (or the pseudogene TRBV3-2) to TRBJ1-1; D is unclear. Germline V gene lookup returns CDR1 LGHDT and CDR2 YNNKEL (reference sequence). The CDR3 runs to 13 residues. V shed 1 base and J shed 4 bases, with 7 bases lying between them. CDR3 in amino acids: CASSQGVTTEAFF. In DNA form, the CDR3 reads TGTGCCAGCAGCCAAGGGGTTACCACTGAAGCTTTCTTT.

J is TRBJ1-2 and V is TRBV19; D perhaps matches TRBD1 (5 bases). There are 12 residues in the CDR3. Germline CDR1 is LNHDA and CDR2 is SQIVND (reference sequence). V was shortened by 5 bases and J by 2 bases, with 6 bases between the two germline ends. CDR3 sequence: CASSYRNYGYTF. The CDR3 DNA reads TGTGCCAGTAGTTACAGGAACTATGGCTACACCTTC.

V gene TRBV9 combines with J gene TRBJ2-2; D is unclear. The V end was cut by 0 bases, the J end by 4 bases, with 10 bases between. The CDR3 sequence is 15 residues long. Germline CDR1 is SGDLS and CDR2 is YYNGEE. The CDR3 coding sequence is TGTGCCAGCAGCGTAGGGTCGTCCGGCACCGGGGAGCTGTTTTTT. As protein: CASSVGSSGTGELFF. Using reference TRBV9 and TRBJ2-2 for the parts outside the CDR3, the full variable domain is DSGVTQTPKHLITATGQRVTLRCSPRSGDLSVYWYQQSLDQGLQFLIQYYNGEERAKGNILERFSAQQFPDLHSELNLSSLELGDSALYFCASSVGSSGTGELFFGEGSRLTVL.

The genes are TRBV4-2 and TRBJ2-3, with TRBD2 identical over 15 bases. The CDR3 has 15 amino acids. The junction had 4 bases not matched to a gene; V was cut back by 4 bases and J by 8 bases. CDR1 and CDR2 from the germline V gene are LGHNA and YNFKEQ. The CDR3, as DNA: TGTGCCAGCAGCCTACCGGGACTAGCGGGAGGTACGCAGTATTTT. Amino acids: CASSLPGLAGGTQYF.

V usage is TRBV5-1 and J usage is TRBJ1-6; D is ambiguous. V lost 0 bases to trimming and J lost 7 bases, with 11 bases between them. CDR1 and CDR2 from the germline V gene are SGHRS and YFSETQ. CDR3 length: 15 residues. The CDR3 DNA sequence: TGCGCCAGCAGCTTGGAGTTCAGGTCGAATTCACCCCTCCACTTT. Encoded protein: CASSLEFRSNSPLHF.

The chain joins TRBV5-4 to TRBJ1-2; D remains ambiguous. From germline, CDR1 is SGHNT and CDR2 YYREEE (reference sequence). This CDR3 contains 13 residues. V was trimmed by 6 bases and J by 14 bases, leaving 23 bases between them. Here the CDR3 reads CASTLGSTAITTF. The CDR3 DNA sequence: TGTGCCAGCACCCTTGGTAGTACCGCTATTACAACCTTC.

This CDR3 reads CASSQPEAGLAGSAPYEQYF. The CDR3 DNA reads as TGTGCCAGCAGCCAACCCGAGGCGGGACTAGCGGGATCTGCCCCCTACGAGCAGTACTTC. The J gene is TRBJ2-7, the V gene TRBV4-2, with 13 bases matching TRBD2. Per the germline V gene, CDR1 is LGHNA and CDR2 is YNFKEQ. This CDR3 is 20 amino acids long. Germline trimming cut 2 bases from V and 2 bases from J; bases unmatched to any gene: 15.

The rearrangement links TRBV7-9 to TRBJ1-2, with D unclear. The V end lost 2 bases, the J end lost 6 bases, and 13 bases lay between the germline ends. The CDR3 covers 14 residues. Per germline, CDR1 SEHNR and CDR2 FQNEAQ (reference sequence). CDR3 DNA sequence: TGTGCCAGCAGCTTAAATTCGGTCGGCGATGGCTACACCTTC. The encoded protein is CASSLNSVGDGYTF.

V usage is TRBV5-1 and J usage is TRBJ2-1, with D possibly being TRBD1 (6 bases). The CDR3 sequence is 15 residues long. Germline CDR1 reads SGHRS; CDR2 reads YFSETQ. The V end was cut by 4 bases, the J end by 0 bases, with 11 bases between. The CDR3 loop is CASSLTGNSYNEQFF. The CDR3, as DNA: TGCGCCAGCAGCCTTACAGGGAACTCCTACAATGAGCAGTTCTTC.

CDR3 protein: CASSLGEPGLAHQETQYF. The CDR3 coding sequence is TGTGCCAGCAGCTTAGGCGAACCGGGACTAGCACACCAAGAGACCCAGTACTTC. The chain has TRBV11-2 and TRBJ2-5; 9 positions match TRBD2. Germline loops: CDR1 SGHAT, CDR2 FQNNGV. With V trimmed by 1 base and J by 0 bases, 9 bases remained unmatched. The length of the CDR3 is 18 residues. The full variable domain, completed using reference TRBV11-2 and TRBJ2-5, is EAGVAQSPRYKIIEKRQSVAFWCNPISGHATLYWYQQILGQGPKLLIQFQNNGVVDDSQLPKDRFSAERLKGVDSTLKIQPAKLEDSAVYLCASSLGEPGLAHQETQYFGPGTRLLVL.

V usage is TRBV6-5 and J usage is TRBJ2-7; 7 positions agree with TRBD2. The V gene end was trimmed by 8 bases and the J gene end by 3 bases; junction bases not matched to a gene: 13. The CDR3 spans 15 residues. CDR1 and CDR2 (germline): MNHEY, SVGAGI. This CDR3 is CASPGQGPGGYEQYF. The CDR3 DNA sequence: TGTGCCAGCCCCGGGCAGGGACCGGGGGGCTACGAGCAGTACTTC.

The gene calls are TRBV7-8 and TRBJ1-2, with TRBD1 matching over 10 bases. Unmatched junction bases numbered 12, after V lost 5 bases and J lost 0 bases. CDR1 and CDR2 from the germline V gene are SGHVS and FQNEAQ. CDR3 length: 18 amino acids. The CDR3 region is CASSKGNRDRGTNYGYTF. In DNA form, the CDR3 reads TGTGCCAGCAGCAAAGGAAACCGGGACAGGGGTACTAACTATGGCTACACCTTC.

CDR3 DNA: TGTGCCAGCAGCTTGGGGACAAAACGGGGTGGCTACACCTTC. This sequence encodes CASSLGTKRGGYTF. The chain combines TRBV5-4 with TRBJ1-2, with D possibly matching TRBD1 (5 bases). The germline V gene has CDR1 SGHNT and CDR2 YYREEE (reference sequence). The CDR3 contains 14 residues. The V end lost 0 bases, the J end lost 7 bases, and 13 bases lay between the germline ends. Together with reference TRBV5-4 and TRBJ1-2, the CDR3 gives the full variable domain: ETGVTQSPTHLIKTRGQQVTLRCSSQSGHNTVSWYQQALGQGPQFIFQYYREEENGRGNFPPRFSGLQFPNYSSELNVNALELDDSALYLCASSLGTKRGGYTFGSGTRLTVV.

The CDR3 sequence: CASRGGGKNEKLFF. CDR3 bases: TGTGCCAGCAGGGGGGGAGGGAAGAATGAAAAACTGTTTTTT. V is TRBV6-5 and J is TRBJ1-4; D possibly corresponds to TRBD1 (5 bases). In germline, CDR1 is MNHEY, CDR2 SVGAGI. The V and J ends lost 6 bases and 5 bases respectively, with 13 bases between them. This CDR3 is built from 14 residues.

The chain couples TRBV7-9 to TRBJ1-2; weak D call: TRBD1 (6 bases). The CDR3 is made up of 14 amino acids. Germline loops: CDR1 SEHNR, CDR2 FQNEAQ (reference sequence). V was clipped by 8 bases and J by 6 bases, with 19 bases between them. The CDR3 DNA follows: TGTGCCAGCGTGGGTAAGGGGGGCTCGGATGGCTACACCTTC. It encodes CASVGKGGSDGYTF. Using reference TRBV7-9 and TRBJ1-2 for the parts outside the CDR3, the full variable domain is DTGVSQNPRHKITKRGQNVTFRCDPISEHNRLYWYRQTLGQGPEFLTYFQNEAQLEKSRLLSDRFSAERPKGSFSTLEIQRTEQGDSAMYLCASVGKGGSDGYTFGSGTRLTVV.

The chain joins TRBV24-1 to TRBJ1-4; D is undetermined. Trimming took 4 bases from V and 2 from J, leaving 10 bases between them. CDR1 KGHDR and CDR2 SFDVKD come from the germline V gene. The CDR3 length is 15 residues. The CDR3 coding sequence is TGTGCCACCAGTGACGCGGGAGTCACTAATGAAAAACTGTTTTTT. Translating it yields CATSDAGVTNEKLFF.